This T cell receptor (beta chain) was profiled in a study of T cell responses to AZD1222 COVID-19 vaccine. Whole-study results and caveats: There were mostly white British donors and more females than males, and clonal diversity was possibly underestimated.

Trimming removed 9 bases from V and 8 bases from J, with 11 bases in between. In germline, CDR1 is MDHEN, CDR2 SYDVKM. The CDR3 length is 11 residues. Turning to this clone: Antigen: not known.

Method: immunoSEQ multiplex PCR; TCRdb's copy keeps in-frame clones and lacks some. The sample lists more than 60,000 clones; roughly 84% were seen once. Sequences were derived from peripheral blood, sampled on day 0 of AZD1222 vaccination. The rearrangement links TRBV28 to TRBJ2-1; D may correspond to TRBD1 or TRBD2 (5 bases each). The origin of this receptor is an adult in good health. CDR3 nucleotide sequence: TGTGCCAGTTCGGGGACCTATGAGCAGTTCTTC. It specifies CASSGTYEQFF.